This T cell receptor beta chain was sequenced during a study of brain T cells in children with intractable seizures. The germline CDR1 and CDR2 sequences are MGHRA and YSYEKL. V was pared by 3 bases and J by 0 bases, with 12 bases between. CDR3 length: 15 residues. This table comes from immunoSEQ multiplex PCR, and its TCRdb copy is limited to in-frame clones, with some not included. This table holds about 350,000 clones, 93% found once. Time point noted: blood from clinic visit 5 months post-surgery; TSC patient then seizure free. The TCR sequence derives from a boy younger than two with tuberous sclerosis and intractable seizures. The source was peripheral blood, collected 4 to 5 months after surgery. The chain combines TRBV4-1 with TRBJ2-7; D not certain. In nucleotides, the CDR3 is TGCGCCAGCAGCCAGACATCAGGTTACTCCTACGAGCAGTACTTC. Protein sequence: CASSQTSGYSYEQYF.